The present T cell receptor (beta chain) was sequenced within a study of CXCR3-negative and CXCR3-positive naive CD8 T cells (dated 2019 in TCRdb). Study-wide context: Approximately 130 million TRB reads were obtained in total, roughly 1.5 +/- 0.3 million reads per library. Diversity and physicochemical repertoire analyses were performed on about 12 donors pooled from two independent experiments. For the TRBV-TRBJ cluster analysis, the naive subsets came from a handful of donors, while the memory cells came from 3 donors.

What the study reported, not specific to this receptor: Because CXCR3 expression was partially decreased after cryopreservation, freshly isolated PBMCs were used for most assays. TRB CDR3s from CXCR3-positive naive cells showed higher hydrophobicity (lower Kidera factor 4), lower energy, and higher strength and volume indices than CXCR3-negative naive cells. Repertoire diversity was comparably high in both naive subsets but much lower in memory CD8+ T cells. Within the same donor, TRBV-TRBJ usage looked similar between naive CXCR3-negative and CXCR3-positive cells, but memory cells had distinct patterns. Surface CD5, linked to self-reactivity in mice, was comparable between naive subsets; TCR interaction strength was therefore also inferred from TRB CDR3 physicochemical properties.

For every CD8+ T cell subset, over 250,000 cells were flow-sorted straight into RLT lysis buffer, and each subset was sorted in triplicate. To keep memory contaminants out, a stringent definition of naive CD8+ T cells was applied: CD45RO-CCR7+CD27+CD95-. Using standard density gradient centrifugation, peripheral blood mononuclear cells were isolated from buffy coats. Naive CXCR3-negative and CXCR3-positive CD8+ T cells were flow-sorted on a FACSAria III. An RNeasy Mini Kit was used to extract total RNA from the sorted cells. Details on this clonotype: There is no known antigen for this receptor.

The CDR3 numbers 12 residues from cysteine through phenylalanine. DNA for this receptor is not on file. Sequencing took place on a NextSeq 550. The Human TCR Profiling Kit (MiLaboratory) was used to prepare UMI-labeled 5' RACE TRB cDNA libraries. The full amount of extracted RNA was used for cDNA synthesis, and the full amount of resulting cDNA was used for PCR amplification. Libraries were prepared in parallel with an identical number of PCR cycles. As for the original processing: MIGEC and MiXCR extracted about 48,000 +/- 9,800 unique UMI-labeled TRB cDNA molecules per library, requiring at least two reads per UMI. On average, approximately 40,000 +/- 10,000 functional in-frame TRB CDR3 nucleotide clonotypes lacking stop codons were found per library. Diversity metrics, including normalized Shannon-Wiener and Chao1, were computed in VDJtools after downsampling to 5000 UMI-labeled TRB molecules per sample. VDJtools was used to calculate clonotype-size-weighted physicochemical properties of the central five CDR3 residues, namely interaction energy, strength, volume and Kidera factor 4. Reads reprocessed by TCRdb are summarized as one entry per CDR3 protein sequence, and DNA is absent. The V and J calls follow TCRdb's processing rather than the paper's. The sample's records list about 7,500 distinct CDR3 sequences. Around 1.5% of the sample rests with the top ten.

The sequencing sample was made of naive CXCR3- CD8+ T cells from blood. The cell subset or site label for this specimen denotes: CD45RO-CCR7+CD27+CD95- naive CD8+ T cells lacking CXCR3 (TNR3-). This clonotype originated in a human donor in good health. Some clones in this sample may be carry-over from other donors' samples. The sequence links TRBV12-1 to TRBJ2-7; TCRdb lists TRBD1, though no DNA is available to test this call. TRBV12-1 is classified as a pseudogene. The CDR3 reads CASSPRDPEQYF.